The clone carrying this T cell receptor (beta chain) was counted once. Its antigen is as yet unknown. Germline V CDR1 and CDR2: MNHEY, SVGAGI. V shed 0 bases and J shed 7 bases, with 16 bases lying between them. The CDR3 is made up of 16 amino acids. This sample is part of a study of T cell responses to AZD1222 COVID-19 vaccine. Points from the study as a whole: Recipients of two AZD1222 doses showed rising Spike-specific TCR breadth and depth. Repertoires were obtained only post-peak T cell response. In the spike-specific TCR repertoire, nearly half reportedly target unmutated variant regions. Donor demographics were predominantly white British with a female majority; clonal diversity may be underestimated.

The method was immunoSEQ multiplex PCR; TCRdb's version includes in-frame clones alone and lacks a portion of them. The table has 200,000 or so clones, over 80% seen once. The V and J genes are TRBV6-5 and TRBJ2-1; either TRBD1 or TRBD2 may fit D (5 bases each). Sequences were derived from peripheral blood, sampled on day 0 of MenACWY control vaccination. The TCR was taken from an adult in good health. The chain's CDR3 is CASSYSRGAIVNEQFF. CDR3 nucleotides: TGTGCCAGCAGTTACTCGAGAGGGGCGATAGTGAATGAGCAGTTCTTC.